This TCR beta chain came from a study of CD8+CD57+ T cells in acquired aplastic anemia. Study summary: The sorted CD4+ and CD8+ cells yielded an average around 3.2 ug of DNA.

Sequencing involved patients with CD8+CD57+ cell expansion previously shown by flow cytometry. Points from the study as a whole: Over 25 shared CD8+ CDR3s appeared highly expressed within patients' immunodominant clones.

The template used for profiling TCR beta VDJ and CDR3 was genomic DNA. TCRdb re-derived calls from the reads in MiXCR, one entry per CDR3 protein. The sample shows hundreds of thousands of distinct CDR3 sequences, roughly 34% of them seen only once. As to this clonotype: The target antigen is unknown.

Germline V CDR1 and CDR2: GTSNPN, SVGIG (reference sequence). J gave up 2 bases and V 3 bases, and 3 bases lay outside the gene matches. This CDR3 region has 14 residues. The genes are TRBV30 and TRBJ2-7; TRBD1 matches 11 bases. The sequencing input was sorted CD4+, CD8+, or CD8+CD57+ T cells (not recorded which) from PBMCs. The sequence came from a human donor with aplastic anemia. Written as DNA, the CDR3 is TGTGCCTGGAGGGCGGGACAGGGGGCCTACGAGCAGTACTTC. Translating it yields CAWRAGQGAYEQYF.